One sample yielded the 32 T cell receptor beta chains listed below, sequenced in a study of blood T cells in healthy people across ages. With a J-beta primer mix and a sample-barcoded 5' primer, a second PCR ran 7 to 11 cycles. One entry per CDR3 protein results from TCRdb running MiXCR on the 5' RACE reads. The sample has roughly 1,500,000 distinct CDR3 sequences, roughly 32% seen once. The sequenced sample was blood. The origin of the receptors is a woman aged 25 to 39 in good health.

This clonotype was picked up a small number of times. The chain uses TRBV27 and TRBJ2-1, with TRBD2 identical over 15 bases. J lost 8 bases, V lost 5 bases, and 7 bases had no gene match. The CDR3 contains 16 residues. CDR1 and CDR2 from the germline V gene are MNHEY and SMNVEV (reference sequence). The CDR3: CASSRTSGGEYDEQFF. The CDR3 DNA reads as TGTGCCAGCAGTCGGACTAGCGGGGGGGAGTACGATGAGCAGTTCTTC.

This clonotype has a handful of counts. The chain couples TRBV20-1 to TRBJ2-3; 7 bases line up with TRBD2. The junction had 8 bases not matched to a gene; V was cut back by 0 bases and J by 2 bases. The CDR3 is made up of 16 amino acids. Germline loops: CDR1 DFQATT, CDR2 SNEGSKA (reference sequence). Here the CDR3 DNA reads TGCAGTGCTAGAGAACGGCTAGCGGACTACACAGATACGCAGTATTTT. This sequence encodes CSARERLADYTDTQYF.

The chain uses TRBV10-3 and TRBJ2-1; 9 bases are shared with TRBD2. Looked up from germline, CDR1 is ENHRY and CDR2 is SYGVKD. Trimming at V came to 0 bases and at J to 5 bases, leaving 5 bases not matched to a gene. The CDR3 covers 16 residues. The CDR3: CAISESPSGTNNEQFF. CDR3 coding DNA: TGTGCCATCAGTGAGTCTCCTAGCGGGACAAACAATGAGCAGTTCTTC.

The gene calls are TRBV20-1 and TRBJ1-2, with 9 bases lining up with TRBD1. Unmatched junction bases numbered 17, after V lost 1 base and J lost 8 bases. From germline, CDR1 is DFQATT and CDR2 SNEGSKA (reference sequence). The CDR3 runs to 17 residues. The DNA for the CDR3 is TGCAGTGCTAGAGCCCCGGGGGGGACAGGGAGATTAGGGGGCTACACCTTC. It codes for CSARAPGGTGRLGGYTF.

With regard to this clonotype: This CDR3 is missing its conserved last phenylalanine or tryptophan, likely due to a read error. The chain carries TRBV2 and TRBJ2-7, with TRBD2 matching over 8 bases. The last part of the DNA fits TRBJ2-5 better; the J call may be wrong. The germline V gene has CDR1 SNHLY and CDR2 FYNNEI. CDR3 size: 14 residues. The DNA for the CDR3 is TGTGCCAGCACCCCGGGACTAGGCGTACAGACCCAGTACTGC. Its translation: CASTPGLGVQTQYC.

The table lists this clonotype with a few counts. The J gene is TRBJ2-3, the V gene TRBV5-6; 8 positions agree with TRBD2. CDR1 SGHDT and CDR2 YYEEEE come from the germline V gene. Trimming cost V 0 bases and J 6 bases; bases outside gene matches: 18. CDR3 length: 19 amino acids. CDR3 coding DNA: TGTGCCAGCAGCTTGGCCTGGAGCGGGGGCAATATCGACCCGGATACGCAGTATTTT. Amino acid sequence: CASSLAWSGGNIDPDTQYF.

In its sample, this clonotype was seen once. This chain joins TRBV9 and TRBJ2-2; 8 bases line up with TRBD2. There are 15 residues in the CDR3. Germline V gene data show CDR1 as SGDLS and CDR2 as YYNGEE. The V and J ends lost 0 bases and 7 bases, in that order; junction bases with no gene match: 5. As DNA, the CDR3 is TGTGCCAGCAGCGTAGCTGGGCGGGAGGTCGGGGAGCTGTTTTTT. It is translated as CASSVAGREVGELFF.

The CDR3, as DNA: TGCGCCAGCAGCCGAACCGGGACAACCCGTACAGATACGCAGTATTTT. Its translation is CASSRTGTTRTDTQYF. The J gene is TRBJ2-3, the V gene TRBV4-1; possibly TRBD1 for D (6 bases). Germline-derived CDR1 and CDR2 are MGHRA and YSYEKL. Trimming left V 4 bases short and J 3 bases short, with 17 bases between. The CDR3 contains 16 residues.

V and J are TRBV6-2 or TRBV6-3 and TRBJ2-7, with 7 bases lining up with TRBD1. CDR3 length equals 14 residues. The V gene end was trimmed by 6 bases and the J gene end by 5 bases; junction bases not matched to a gene: 10. CDR1 MNHEY and CDR2 SVGEGT come from the germline V gene. CDR3 nucleotides: TGTGCCAGCAGCCAGGACAGGAATCGTAACGAGCAGTACTTC. The encoded protein is CASSQDRNRNEQYF.

The chain uses TRBV28 and TRBJ2-7; D possibly corresponds to TRBD1 (6 bases). The CDR3 has 14 amino acids. The germline gives CDR1 MDHEN, CDR2 SYDVKM. The V end was cut by 3 bases, the J end by 10 bases, with 19 bases between. CDR3 bases: TGTGCCAGCAGTTTGCCAGGGGAAGGAGAGGCCCAGTACTTC. The encoded protein is CASSLPGEGEAQYF.

This clonotype showed up many times. CDR3 sequence reads: CAISESKVTTGGGQPQHF. The CDR3 nucleotides read TGTGCCATCAGTGAGTCGAAGGTTACTACAGGGGGCGGTCAGCCCCAGCATTTT. The chain links TRBV10-3 to TRBJ1-5; 9 bases match TRBD1. J was trimmed by 6 bases and V by 0 bases; bases with no gene match: 12. There are 18 residues in the CDR3. Germline CDR1 is ENHRY and CDR2 is SYGVKD.

The chain employs TRBV29-1 and TRBJ1-2; D is undetermined. Trimming took 1 base from V and 7 from J, leaving 10 bases between them. The CDR3 contains 12 residues. Germline values: CDR1 SQVTM, CDR2 ANQGSEA. The chain's CDR3 is CSVEGRSFGYTF. The DNA of the CDR3 is TGCAGCGTTGAAGGCAGGAGTTTTGGCTACACCTTC.

This clonotype was found a few times. The chain employs TRBV20-1 and TRBJ2-1; D gene ambiguous. This CDR3 spans 16 amino acids. V was trimmed by 5 bases and J by 3 bases, leaving 20 bases between them. The germline V gene encodes CDR1 DFQATT and CDR2 SNEGSKA (reference sequence). CDR3 sequence (DNA): TGCAGTGCTCGATTTGTCACTACCCAAGACTACAATGAGCAGTTCTTC. Translating it yields CSARFVTTQDYNEQFF.

In its sample, this clonotype was seen a few times. CDR3 DNA: TGCGCCAGCAGCAAGGGACAGGGGTTCGCCGATACGCAGTATTTT. Amino acids: CASSKGQGFADTQYF. The J gene is TRBJ2-3, the V gene TRBV10-1, with 10 positions matching TRBD1. CDR1 WNHNN and CDR2 SYGVQD come from the germline V gene (reference sequence). Germline trimming cut 6 bases from V and 6 bases from J; bases unmatched to any gene: 9. The CDR3 contains 15 residues.

The sample holds a few counts of this clonotype. The J gene is TRBJ1-2, the V gene TRBV29-1, with TRBD1 as a possible D gene (5 bases). This CDR3 comprises 13 residues. Germline CDR1 SQVTM, CDR2 ANQGSEA. With 8 bases removed from V and 7 bases from J, the gap between germline ends came to 20 bases. The CDR3 nucleotides are TGCAGCATCGGAGGAGGGTCTGGGGGTGGCTACACCTTC. Translated, it gives CSIGGGSGGGYTF.

About this clonotype: This clone may be a read error of a much larger clone one base away. The rearrangement links TRBV29-1 to TRBJ2-5; D could derive from TRBD1 or TRBD2 (5 bases each). The J call is uncertain, as TRBJ2-7 better fits the DNA end. Germline V gives CDR1 SQVTM, CDR2 ANQGSEA. The CDR3 consists of 12 residues. The CDR3 DNA is TGCAGCGTTACCTTGGGGGAGTACGAGCAGTACTTC. This sequence encodes CSVTLGEYEQYF.

This chain uses TRBV27 with TRBJ2-7; D may be TRBD1 (6 bases). CDR1 and CDR2 from the germline V gene are MNHEY and SMNVEV (reference sequence). Trimming cost V 7 bases and J 0 bases, with 16 bases left between them. The length of the CDR3 is 15 residues. The CDR3 region has the DNA TGTGCCAGCAAGCTAAGGGACACCAGCTCCTACGAGCAGTACTTC. It yields the protein CASKLRDTSSYEQYF.

This chain joins TRBV7-9 and TRBJ2-3; 8 nucleotides match TRBD2. The CDR3 totals 14 residues. V shed 7 bases, J shed 0 bases, and the junction held 3 bases outside the gene matches. CDR1 and CDR2 (germline): SEHNR, FQNEAQ (reference sequence). CDR3 nucleotides: TGTGCCAGCATCATAGCGGGGAGCACAGATACGCAGTATTTT. This translates into CASIIAGSTDTQYF.

V gene TRBV7-8 combines with J gene TRBJ2-7; weak D call: TRBD2 (6 bases). Germline V gene lookup returns CDR1 SGHVS and CDR2 FQNEAQ. Trimming left V 5 bases short and J 9 bases short, with 20 bases between. The CDR3 covers 14 residues. The CDR3 loop reads CASSLEGLSGVQYF. The CDR3 bases are TGTGCCAGCAGCCTAGAGGGTCTTAGCGGTGTGCAGTACTTC.

The V call is TRBV29-1, the J call TRBJ1-4, with D hard to call. The length of the CDR3 is 14 residues. V gave up 0 bases and J gave up 8 bases, with 13 bases separating them. Germline V gene lookup returns CDR1 SQVTM and CDR2 ANQGSEA. The CDR3 spells CSVEERSIQEKLFF. In DNA form, the CDR3 reads TGCAGCGTTGAAGAAAGGTCTATACAAGAAAAACTGTTTTTT.

This clonotype has a handful of counts. The genes are TRBV3-1 and TRBJ2-5; D gene ambiguous. Looked up from germline, CDR1 is LGHDT and CDR2 is YNNKEL (reference sequence). This CDR3 spans 13 amino acids. V lost 6 bases and J lost 4, with 12 bases in between. CDR3 coding DNA: TGTGCCAGCAGACAGATGGCTGGAGAGACCCAGTACTTC. This sequence encodes CASRQMAGETQYF.

The chain recombines TRBV5-1 with TRBJ2-6; TRBD2 might be the D (6 bases). Trimming took 0 bases from V and 2 from J, leaving 12 bases between them. Germline V lookup: CDR1 SGHRS, CDR2 YFSETQ. CDR3 length equals 17 residues. CDR3 DNA sequence: TGCGCCAGCAGCTTGGGGAGTGGCGGGGCTGGGGCCAACGTCCTGACTTTC. Its protein product is CASSLGSGGAGANVLTF. Full variable domain (rest looked up from reference TRBV5-1 and TRBJ2-6): KAGVTQTPRYLIKTRGQQVTLSCSPISGHRSVSWYQQTPGQGLQFLFEYFSETQRNKGNFPGRFSGRQFSNSRSEMNVSTLELGDSALYLCASSLGSGGAGANVLTFGAGSRLTVL.

This clonotype has a handful of counts. The rearrangement links TRBV7-9 to TRBJ1-5, with D tentatively TRBD1 (6 bases). Germline V lookup: CDR1 SEHNR, CDR2 FQNEAQ (reference sequence). The CDR3 sequence is 15 residues long. V lost 4 bases and J lost 0, with 10 bases in between. The CDR3 DNA follows: TGTGCCAGCAGCTCGAGGGGGGATAGCAATCAGCCCCAGCATTTT. Translating it yields CASSSRGDSNQPQHF.

The chain couples TRBV5-1 to TRBJ2-1; 8 nucleotides align to TRBD2. Trimming removed 4 bases from V and 8 bases from J; junction bases left unmatched: 8. Germline V CDR1 and CDR2: SGHRS, YFSETQ. The CDR3 consists of 14 residues. CDR3 DNA: TGCGCCAGCAGCCCCGGGACTAGAAGCGATGAGCAGTTCTTC. Amino acids: CASSPGTRSDEQFF. The full variable domain, rest sourced from reference TRBV5-1 and TRBJ2-1, is KAGVTQTPRYLIKTRGQQVTLSCSPISGHRSVSWYQQTPGQGLQFLFEYFSETQRNKGNFPGRFSGRQFSNSRSEMNVSTLELGDSALYLCASSPGTRSDEQFFGPGTRLTVL.

The V gene is TRBV5-1, the J gene TRBJ2-1, with D perhaps being TRBD1 or TRBD2 (5 bases each). V was shortened by 2 bases and J by 8 bases, with 17 bases between the two germline ends. The CDR3 sequence is 15 residues long. The germline V gene encodes CDR1 SGHRS and CDR2 YFSETQ. CDR3 in DNA: TGCGCCAGCAGCTTTAAAGAAAACGGGACCGATGAGCAGTTCTTC. It yields the protein CASSFKENGTDEQFF.

The V and J genes are TRBV5-1 and TRBJ2-1; 12 bases are shared with TRBD2. CDR3 length: 15 amino acids. Germline V CDR1 and CDR2: SGHRS, YFSETQ. J lost 6 bases, V lost 7 bases, and 8 bases had no gene match. Here the CDR3 reads CASGRLAGEGNEQFF. In DNA form, the CDR3 reads TGCGCCAGCGGAAGACTAGCGGGAGAGGGCAATGAGCAGTTCTTC.

V gene TRBV7-9 combines with J gene TRBJ2-5; no clear D. The V end lost 1 base, the J end lost 5 bases, and 14 bases lay between the germline ends. CDR1 is SEHNR and CDR2 is FQNEAQ in the germline V gene (reference sequence). The CDR3 contains 15 residues. CDR3 DNA: TGTGCCAGCAGCTTAGTGGTTTTGGGTGGCGAGACCCAGTACTTC. Protein: CASSLVVLGGETQYF.

In this sample, this clonotype turned up a few times. The chain carries TRBV6-5 and TRBJ1-1; tentative D call: TRBD1 (5 bases). This CDR3 has 14 amino acids. Germline assignment: CDR1 MNHEY and CDR2 SVGAGI. Trimming took off 3 bases at V and 1 base at J, with 9 bases between the two ends. CDR3 nucleotides: TGTGCCAGCAGTTATGGGGGGTGGAACACTGAAGCTTTCTTT. Its translation is CASSYGGWNTEAFF.

This clonotype showed up just a few times. J is TRBJ2-3 and V is TRBV7-2; D is possibly TRBD1 or TRBD2 (5 bases each). Trimming pared 5 bases from V and 4 bases from J, leaving 13 bases between. The germline gives CDR1 SGHTA, CDR2 FQGNSA. The CDR3 loop spans 14 amino acids. The CDR3 DNA is TGTGCCAGCAGCGGGGACCCATGGGCAGATACGCAGTATTTT. It codes for CASSGDPWADTQYF.

This chain uses TRBV6-1 with TRBJ1-2; 9 nucleotides line up with TRBD1. Germline V gene lookup returns CDR1 MNHNS and CDR2 SASEGT. V was pared by 4 bases and J by 6 bases, with 9 bases of the junction left unmatched. This CDR3 region has 15 residues. Here the CDR3 reads CASSVNRGPGNGYTF. For the CDR3, the DNA is TGTGCCAGCAGTGTTAACAGGGGGCCAGGAAATGGCTACACCTTC.

The sample holds a few counts of this clonotype. The genes are TRBV6-4 and TRBJ2-1; D possibly corresponds to TRBD2 (5 bases). V was pared by 5 bases and J by 2 bases, with 10 bases between. Germline lookup yields CDR1 MRHNA and CDR2 SNTAGT. This CDR3 has 14 amino acids. CDR3 sequence (DNA): TGTGCCAGCAGTCCCGAGGGCGCCTACAATGAGCAGTTCTTC. Protein sequence: CASSPEGAYNEQFF.

This clonotype showed up many times. This chain connects TRBV15 to TRBJ2-3; D unresolved. Trimming shortened V by 1 base and J by 3 bases, and 2 bases separated the two germline ends. This CDR3 is built from 12 residues. CDR1 and CDR2 from the germline V gene are LNHNV and YYDKDF (reference sequence). The CDR3, as DNA: TGTGCCACCAGCAGAGTGACAGATACGCAGTATTTT. It is translated as CATSRVTDTQYF.